This T cell receptor beta chain came from a study of T-cell reconstitution after alpha-beta-depleted transplantation in children. This clonotype came up many times. Preparing the TCRbeta library involved the use of unique molecular identifiers. TCRdb re-analysed the PCR reads in MiXCR, keeping a single row per CDR3 protein. The sample contains roughly 240,000 distinct CDR3 sequences, roughly 8% of which appear only once. Germline trimming cut 4 bases from V and 2 bases from J; bases unmatched to any gene: 4. CDR1 is SQVTM and CDR2 is ANQGSEA in the germline V gene. This CDR3 has 14 amino acids. The chain couples TRBV29-1 to TRBJ2-7; 11 bases map to TRBD1. This TCR was recovered from a male patient between 5 and 17 years old who had a stem cell transplant for acute lymphoblastic leukemia, so the T cells may come from the graft donor. The sample here was PBMCs, mostly from graft donor cells, taken 180 days after TCRalphabeta/CD19-depleted stem cell transplant. Here the CDR3 DNA reads TGCAGCGTTGCCCCGGGACAGGGGGCCTACGAGCAGTACTTC. It translates to CSVAPGQGAYEQYF.